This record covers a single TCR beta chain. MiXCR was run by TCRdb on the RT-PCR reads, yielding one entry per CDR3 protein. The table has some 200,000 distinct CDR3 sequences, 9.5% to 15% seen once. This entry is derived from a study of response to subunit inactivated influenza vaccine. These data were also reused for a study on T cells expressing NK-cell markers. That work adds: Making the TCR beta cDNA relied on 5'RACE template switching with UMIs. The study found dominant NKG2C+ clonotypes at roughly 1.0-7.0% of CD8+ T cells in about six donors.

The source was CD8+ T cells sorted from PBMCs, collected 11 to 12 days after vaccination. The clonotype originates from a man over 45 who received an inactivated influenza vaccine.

The CDR3 region is CASRPPGPLHF. CDR3 DNA sequence: TGTGCCAGCAGACCTCCGGGCCCCCTCCACTTT. V usage is TRBV12-3 or TRBV12-4 and J usage is TRBJ1-6; no clear D gene. The CDR3 has 11 residues. The germline V and J ends were trimmed by 6 bases and 13 bases, with 10 bases remaining between them.